A single TCR beta chain is shown here with its context. The antigen is unknown. Sequenced by immunoSEQ multiplex PCR; TCRdb stores in-frame clones only, minus some. The data contain 500,000 or so clones, about 91% of them singletons. Treatment noted: some 19 received Ad26.COV2.S at low or high dose, single or two shots; about five received placebo; per-sample allocation not given. Sampling was done on day 63 after the first vaccine or placebo injection. CDR3 size: 18 residues. Germline V gene data show CDR1 as SGHTA and CDR2 as FQGNSA. Between the trimmed V and J ends, which lost 5 bases and 0 bases, there was a span of 22 bases. The sample comes from a study of Ad26.COV2.S vaccination and SARS-CoV-2 variants. Whole-study context: The vaccine Ad26.COV2.S was put into the muscle once, or twice with 56 days between.

Study observations and caveats: Analyses of TCR breadth and depth may have underestimated total T cell responses. Reports say spike-specific CD8+ and CD4+ T cell responses covered substantial breadth after vaccination.

The TCR sequence derives from a person aged 18 to 65 who received the Ad26.COV2.S COVID-19 vaccine or a placebo. The material sequenced was peripheral blood, taken in a trial of Ad26.COV2.S vaccine versus placebo. The V gene is TRBV7-2, the J gene TRBJ2-5, with D maybe TRBD1 (6 bases). CDR3 loop: CASSPTRGGQWYQETQYF. For the CDR3, the DNA is TGTGCCAGCAGCCCAACCCGTGGGGGCCAGTGGTACCAAGAGACCCAGTACTTC.